The 25 T cell receptor beta chains given below trace back to one sample, sequenced in a study of cytomegalovirus exposure and HLA in healthy donors (dated by TCRdb to between 2016 and 2019). Library method: the immunoSEQ multiplex PCR assay. The multiplex PCR relied on a mix of 60 forward primers for TCR Vbeta segments and 13 reverse primers for TCR Jbeta segments. What TCRdb holds here is the immuneACCESS table cut down to in-frame rearrangements. Part of the clones is not present; checked against another copy, under half of the missing clones reflect an unresolved V gene, and the others are unexplained. This sample lists about 160,000 clones; over 80% were detected once. The ten largest clones add up to roughly 1.2% of the sample. Sequenced sample: PBMCs. The receptors here all came from a boy between 2 and 10 years old in good health and CMV-seronegative.

This chain connects TRBV7-8 to TRBJ1-2; tentative D call: TRBD1 (5 bases). In germline, CDR1 is SGHVS, CDR2 FQNEAQ. The CDR3 has 16 residues. Between the trimmed V and J ends, which lost 5 bases and 3 bases, there was a span of 19 bases. CDR3 loop: CASSTPGGVPYYGYTF. In DNA, the CDR3 is TGTGCCAGCAGCACCCCGGGGGGAGTTCCGTACTATGGCTACACCTTC.

The V gene is TRBV30, the J gene TRBJ1-4; D possibly corresponds to TRBD1 (5 bases). CDR3 size: 12 residues. The V end lost 4 bases, the J end lost 8 bases, and 11 bases lay between the germline ends. Germline V gives CDR1 GTSNPN, CDR2 SVGIG (reference sequence). The CDR3 DNA is TGTGCCTGGACGGCCGGGGGAGAAAAACTGTTTTTT. Translated: CAWTAGGEKLFF. Combining the CDR3 with reference TRBV30 and TRBJ1-4 gives the whole variable domain SQTIHQWPATLVQPVGSPLSLECTVEGTSNPNLYWYRQAAGRGLQLLFYSVGIGQISSEVPQNLSASRPQDRQFILSSKKLLLSDSGFYLCAWTAGGEKLFFGSGTQLSVL.

The J gene is TRBJ2-5, the V gene TRBV2; tentatively, D is TRBD1 (5 bases). The CDR3 is made up of 13 amino acids. V was trimmed by 4 bases and J by 4 bases, leaving 10 bases between them. CDR1 and CDR2 from the germline V gene are SNHLY and FYNNEI. CDR3 amino acids: CASSGQFGETQYF. CDR3 bases: TGTGCCAGCAGTGGACAGTTCGGAGAGACCCAGTACTTC.

This clone was observed once. DNA of the CDR3: TGTGCCAGCAGCTCGGGGGAGGACGAGCAGTACGTC. Translating gives CASSSGEDEQYV. This chain uses TRBV11-2 with TRBJ2-7, with D perhaps matching TRBD2 (6 bases). The CDR3 length is 12 residues. The V gene lost 4 bases and the J gene lost 5 bases, with 9 bases spanning the gap. Germline V gene lookup returns CDR1 SGHAT and CDR2 FQNNGV.

A word on this clone: This same CDR3 is encoded by further DNA sequences in the sample. V gene TRBV27 combines with J gene TRBJ2-1; the match to TRBD2 covers 12 bases. CDR3 length: 16 amino acids. The V segment lost 3 bases and the J segment 2 bases; nucleotides outside the gene matches: 2. From germline, CDR1 is MNHEY and CDR2 SMNVEV (reference sequence). Written as DNA, the CDR3 is TGTGCCAGCAGTTTCCTAGCGGGAGGGCCCTACAATGAGCAGTTCTTC. Amino acids: CASSFLAGGPYNEQFF.

This chain links TRBV14 with TRBJ2-1; the match to TRBD2 covers 8 bases. This CDR3 is 16 amino acids long. The germline gives CDR1 SGHDN, CDR2 FVKESK. V shed 2 bases and J 0 bases; nucleotides not matched to a gene: 3. CDR3 region: CASSQLAGPSYNEQFF. CDR3 sequence (DNA): TGTGCCAGCAGCCAATTAGCGGGACCCTCCTACAATGAGCAGTTCTTC.

This sequence joins TRBV6-4 and TRBJ2-1; D remains unclear. The V end was cut by 6 bases, the J end by 2 bases, with 14 bases between. The germline gives CDR1 MRHNA, CDR2 SNTAGT. The length of the CDR3 is 15 residues. The CDR3 DNA follows: TGTGCCAGCAGCATAGAAAACGGAGCCTACAATGAGCAGTTCTTC. This gives the protein CASSIENGAYNEQFF.

The rearrangement joins TRBV2 to TRBJ2-5; TRBD2 matches 9 bases. CDR3 length: 16 amino acids. CDR1 is SNHLY, CDR2 FYNNEI, per germline. Trimming at V came to 3 bases and at J to 5 bases, leaving 10 bases not matched to a gene. The CDR3 bases are TGTGCCAGCAGTGAGCCTTTGGGACTAGCATGGGAGACCCAGTACTTC. Translating gives CASSEPLGLAWETQYF.

The J gene is TRBJ2-7, the V gene TRBV11-2; D is perhaps TRBD2 (6 bases). V lost 3 bases, J lost 2 bases, and 8 bases lay in between. Germline CDR1 reads SGHAT; CDR2 reads FQNNGV. This CDR3 is built from 13 residues. The CDR3 here is CASSFGGAYEQYF. DNA for the CDR3: TGTGCCAGCAGCTTCGGGGGAGCCTACGAGCAGTACTTC.

The chain combines TRBV7-9 with TRBJ2-7; D may be TRBD2 (7 bases). Germline V gene lookup returns CDR1 SEHNR and CDR2 FQNEAQ (reference sequence). CDR3 length: 15 residues. Trimming removed 2 bases at V and 4 bases at J, with 15 bases between. CDR3 amino acids: CASSLTGGSQYEQYF. CDR3 nucleotides: TGTGCCAGCAGCTTAACGGGGGGCTCGCAATACGAGCAGTACTTC.

This clone was found a few times. The chain links TRBV7-6 to TRBJ2-7; 9 bases are a match to TRBD2. CDR1 SGHVS and CDR2 FNYEAQ come from the germline V gene. The CDR3 contains 16 residues. Trimming at V came to 5 bases and at J to 7 bases, leaving 15 bases not matched to a gene. The CDR3 bases are TGTGCCAGCAGCCCCCGGTCCGCGGGAGGGCCGAGTGAGCAGTACTTC. Translation: CASSPRSAGGPSEQYF.

V and J are TRBV21-1 and TRBJ2-7; the D segment call TRBD1 is taken from the table without a DNA check. TRBV21-1 is given as a pseudogene. The CDR3 has 20 amino acids. CDR3 nucleotides: TGTGCCAGCAGCAAAGCGGAAGAACAGGGGAACGTAGCGTACACCTACGAGCAGTACTTC. Protein sequence: CASSKAEEQGNVAYTYEQYF.

The chain uses TRBV18 and TRBJ2-4; D may be TRBD1 (5 bases). V gave up 2 bases and J gave up 0 bases, with 17 bases separating them. The germline gives CDR1 KGHSH, CDR2 LQKENI. This CDR3 comprises 18 residues. CDR3 in amino acids: CASSPLRAGRLAKNIQYF. The CDR3 bases are TGTGCCAGCTCACCATTAAGGGCAGGGCGCTTAGCCAAAAACATTCAGTACTTC.

The chain combines TRBV30 with TRBJ2-1; 13 bases align to TRBD2. This CDR3 comprises 16 residues. The V and J ends lost 2 bases and 7 bases, in that order; junction bases with no gene match: 8. Germline-derived CDR1 and CDR2 are GTSNPN and SVGIG (reference sequence). In DNA form, the CDR3 reads TGTGCCTGGAGTACCCTAACTAGCGGGGGGGGGAATGAGCAGTTCTTC. Its protein is CAWSTLTSGGGNEQFF.

The chain is built from TRBV2 and TRBJ1-1; D is unclear. In germline, CDR1 is SNHLY, CDR2 FYNNEI. Trimming removed 8 bases from V and 3 bases from J, with 7 bases in between. The CDR3 totals 11 residues. The CDR3, as DNA: TGTGCCAGCCTTCGGGACACTGAAGCTTTCTTT. It yields the protein CASLRDTEAFF.

The chain combines TRBV21-1 with TRBJ2-1; TRBD2 is the table's D call, not checked against the DNA. TRBV21-1 is labeled a pseudogene. The CDR3 spans 13 residues. CDR3 nucleotide sequence: TGTGCCAGCCGGCGGGTCTCCTACAATGAGCAGTTCTTC. It yields the protein CASRRVSYNEQFF.

As concerns this clone: A junction end diverges from the germline sequence, so it may reflect a read error. The CDR3 DNA reads as TGTGCCAGCAGCGGAGAGGGTCGCGGGTTCTCTAATGCGCAGTTCTTC. Amino acid sequence: CASSGEGRGFSNAQFF. V gene TRBV9 combines with J gene TRBJ2-1; maybe TRBD2 (5 bases). The CDR3 contains 16 residues. Germline-derived CDR1 and CDR2 are SGDLS and YYNGEE. The variable domain in full, completed from reference TRBV9 and TRBJ2-1, reads DSGVTQTPKHLITATGQRVTLRCSPRSGDLSVYWYQQSLDQGLQFLIQYYNGEERAKGNILERFSAQQFPDLHSELNLSSLELGDSALYFCASSGEGRGFSNAQFFGPGTRLTVL.

This clone was seen a single time. The V call is TRBV27, the J call TRBJ2-1; 12 nucleotides agree with TRBD2. Unmatched junction bases numbered 2, after V lost 4 bases and J lost 7 bases. Looked up from germline, CDR1 is MNHEY and CDR2 is SMNVEV (reference sequence). This CDR3 region has 14 residues. CDR3 loop: CASSSTSGRNEQFF. The CDR3 nucleotides read TGTGCCAGCAGTTCGACTAGCGGGAGAAATGAGCAGTTCTTC.

Turning to this clone: The same CDR3 is also encoded by other DNA sequences in this sample. CDR3 residues: CASSVEGGSGNTIYF. The DNA for the CDR3 is TGTGCCAGCAGCGTAGAGGGAGGCTCTGGAAACACCATATATTTT. This sequence joins TRBV9 and TRBJ1-3; D not resolved. Germline-derived CDR1 and CDR2 are SGDLS and YYNGEE. The CDR3 has 15 amino acids. V gave up 0 bases and J gave up 0 bases, with 7 bases separating them.

The genes are TRBV9 and TRBJ2-5; D is uncertain. The length of the CDR3 is 14 residues. V was clipped by 2 bases and J by 5 bases, with 13 bases between them. The germline V gene has CDR1 SGDLS and CDR2 YYNGEE. In DNA, the CDR3 is TGTGCCAGCAGCGTCTTTGTCACCGGGGAGACCCAGTACTTC. Translating gives CASSVFVTGETQYF.

The J gene is TRBJ1-5, the V gene TRBV5-6; the D gene is possibly TRBD1 (5 bases). The V gene lost 2 bases and the J gene lost 5 bases, with 5 bases spanning the gap. The CDR3 has 12 amino acids. Germline loops: CDR1 SGHDT, CDR2 YYEEEE. The CDR3 bases are TGTGCCAGCAGCTTCAGGGATCAGCCCCAGCATTTT. Its translation is CASSFRDQPQHF.

The chain combines TRBV19 with TRBJ1-1; no reliable D call. This CDR3 comprises 11 residues. V lost 10 bases and J 10 bases, leaving 16 bases between the germline ends. CDR1 LNHDA and CDR2 SQIVND come from the germline V gene (reference sequence). Written as DNA, the CDR3 is TGTGCCACTACCGGACTCGAACGAGCTTTCTTT. Amino acid sequence: CATTGLERAFF.

J is TRBJ1-1 and V is TRBV4-1; D not certain. V lost 0 bases and J 9 bases, leaving 11 bases between the germline ends. The CDR3 is 13 residues long. The germline gives CDR1 MGHRA, CDR2 YSYEKL. The CDR3 loop is CASSQDPTIQAFF. The CDR3 bases are TGCGCCAGCAGCCAAGATCCGACAATACAAGCTTTCTTT.

The V gene is TRBV6-5, the J gene TRBJ1-2, with D hard to call. Germline V gene lookup returns CDR1 MNHEY and CDR2 SVGAGI. V was cut by 0 bases and J by 3 bases, with 14 bases left in between. The CDR3 contains 16 residues. The CDR3 nucleotides read TGTGCCAGCAGTTACTCGGCTGACGGAGAACACTATGGCTACACCTTC. It specifies CASSYSADGEHYGYTF.

This chain uses TRBV4-3 with TRBJ1-5, with D unclear. V lost 4 bases, J lost 2 bases, and 9 bases lay in between. The CDR3 has 14 amino acids. Germline lookup yields CDR1 LGHNA and CDR2 YSLEER. CDR3 residues: CASSPKQGNQPQHF. DNA of the CDR3: TGCGCCAGCAGCCCAAAGCAGGGCAATCAGCCCCAGCATTTT.